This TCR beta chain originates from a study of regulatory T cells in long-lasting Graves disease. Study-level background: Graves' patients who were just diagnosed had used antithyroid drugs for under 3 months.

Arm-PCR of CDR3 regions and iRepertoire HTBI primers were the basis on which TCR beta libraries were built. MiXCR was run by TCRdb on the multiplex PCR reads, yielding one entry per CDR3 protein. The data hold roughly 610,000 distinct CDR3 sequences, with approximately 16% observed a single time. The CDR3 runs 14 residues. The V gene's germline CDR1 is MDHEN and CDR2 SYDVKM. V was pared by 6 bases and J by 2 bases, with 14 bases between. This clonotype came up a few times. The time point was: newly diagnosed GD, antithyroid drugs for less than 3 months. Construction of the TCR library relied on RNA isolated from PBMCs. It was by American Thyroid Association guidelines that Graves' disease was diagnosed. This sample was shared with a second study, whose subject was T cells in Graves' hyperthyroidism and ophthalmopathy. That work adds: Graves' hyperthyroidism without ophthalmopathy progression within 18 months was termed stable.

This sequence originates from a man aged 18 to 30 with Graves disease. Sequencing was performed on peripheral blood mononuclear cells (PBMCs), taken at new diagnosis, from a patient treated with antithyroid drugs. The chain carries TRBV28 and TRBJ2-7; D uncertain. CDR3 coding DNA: TGTGCCAGCAGCTCCTTGGCAGATACCTACGAGCAGTACTTC. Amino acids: CASSSLADTYEQYF.